The clone carrying this T cell receptor (beta chain) was detected a few times. Its specificity is unknown. The data were obtained in a study of blood T cells in healthy people across ages. Points from the study as a whole: The fall in TCR beta diversity per million T cells was roughly linear with age. Whereas aged donors had fewer naive CD4+ cells, long-lived donors had more of them and higher diversity.

The authors ran a second PCR of about 6 to 11 cycles using a sample-barcoded 5' primer and a J-beta primer mix. MiXCR was run by TCRdb on the 5' RACE reads, yielding one entry per CDR3 protein. The profile shows approximately 960,000 distinct CDR3 sequences, 29% of them singletons. The CDR3 is made up of 15 amino acids. Trimming took off 6 bases at V and 2 bases at J, with 17 bases between the two ends. Germline CDR1 reads MNHEY; CDR2 reads SVGAGI. This same sample was also part of a study on T cells of mothers and their children. From that paper: A few healthy Caucasian mothers and their six children were the donors. For each mother, over 10 million TCR beta CDR3 reads were obtained, and for each child, roughly 2.8 million.

The chain is built from TRBV6-5 and TRBJ2-7; D might be TRBD2 (5 bases). The TCR was taken from a woman aged 40 to 50 in good health. The source material was blood. The CDR3 region has the DNA TGTGCCAGCAGACTAGGACGAAGCGTGGCCTACGAGCAGTACTTC. Translating gives CASRLGRSVAYEQYF.